This T cell receptor beta chain was recovered during a study of shared T cell receptors in the human thymus. V was pared by 6 bases and J by 4 bases, with 20 bases between. CDR1 and CDR2 (germline): MNHEY, SMNVEV (reference sequence). CDR3 length: 16 amino acids. Assay used: immunoSEQ multiplex PCR; TCRdb lists only in-frame clones, some missing. This sample carries roughly 700,000 clones, roughly 90% of them seen once, and the ten largest clones take approximately 0.01%. The same data also contributed to another study, on human thymus T cells. That paper adds: As related research reported, thymic repertoires overlapped highly among unrelated individuals.

Sequences were obtained from thymocytes. The chain is built from TRBV27 and TRBJ2-3; TRBD2 is a possible D gene (6 bases). The receptor comes from a boy younger than two with a congenital heart defect. This chain's CDR3 is CASRRRRDFAPDTQYF. Here the CDR3 DNA reads TGTGCCAGCAGGCGACGAAGGGACTTTGCCCCAGATACGCAGTATTTT.